This is a list of T cell receptor beta chains from one sample in a study of T cell changes during pregnancy in multiple sclerosis. Libraries were prepared by immunoSEQ multiplex PCR; TCRdb keeps only in-frame clonotypes and omits some of them. The data show 78,000 or so clones, around nine tenths seen once. Here the sequenced sample was CD4+ T cells from peripheral blood mononuclear cells, taken before pregnancy. These receptors originate from a female donor with multiple sclerosis, enrolled in a pregnancy study. CDR3s include the opening cysteine and the closing phenylalanine or tryptophan. The order of the fields is CDR3 protein, CDR3 DNA, D gene, V gene, J gene, clone size. D genes are given only for firm matches. Where a row states a size, it is once, few, many or the class of an expanded clone; other rows omit it.

CASSSWDRGRTGELFF	TGTGCCAGCAGTTCTTGGGACAGGGGACGAACCGGGGAGCTGTTTTTT	TRBD1	TRBV6-6	TRBJ2-2	NA
CASSPGKTQYF	TGTGCCAGCAGCCCGGGGAAGACCCAGTACTTC	NA	TRBV7-2	TRBJ2-5	NA
CASSLSKTGGLSGELFF	TGCGCCAGCAGCTTGAGTAAGACAGGGGGTCTTTCCGGGGAGCTGTTTTTT	TRBD1	TRBV5-1	TRBJ2-2	NA
CASSVGLAGAYEQYF	TGTGCCAGCAGCGTGGGCCTAGCGGGAGCTTACGAGCAGTACTTC	TRBD2	TRBV9	TRBJ2-7	NA
CASSQDGTGGYNEQFF	TGCGCCAGCAGCCAAGATGGGACAGGGGGCTACAATGAGCAGTTCTTC	TRBD1	TRBV4-3	TRBJ2-1	NA
CASSQEGGGAGYGEQFF	TGCGCCAGCAGCCAAGAAGGCGGGGGGGCCGGGTACGGGGAGCAGTTCTTC	TRBD2	TRBV4-3	TRBJ2-1	NA
CAISPGLQGGYEQYF	TGTGCCATCAGCCCCGGTCTACAGGGAGGGTACGAGCAGTACTTC	NA	TRBV10-3	TRBJ2-7	NA
CASSQERAGGNTGELFF	TGTGCCAGCAGCCAAGAGCGCGCGGGAGGGAACACCGGGGAGCTGTTTTTT	TRBD2	TRBV4-2	TRBJ2-2	NA
CSIRTGSYEQYF	TGCAGCATAAGGACAGGGTCCTACGAGCAGTACTTC	TRBD1	TRBV29-1	TRBJ2-7	NA
CATSRETENYGYTF	TGTGCCACCAGCAGAGAGACAGAGAACTATGGCTACACCTTC	NA	TRBV15	TRBJ1-2	NA
CASSYSPTGRDEQYF	TGTGCCAGCAGTTACTCCCCGACAGGGCGCGACGAGCAGTACTTC	TRBD1	TRBV6-5	TRBJ2-7	NA
CASTLNGGRTYEQYF	TGTGCCAGCACCTTAAACGGGGGGCGGACTTACGAGCAGTACTTC	NA	TRBV5-6	TRBJ2-7	NA
CASSLSTVSNQPQHF	TGTGCCAGCAGCTTATCAACAGTTAGCAATCAGCCCCAGCATTTT	NA	TRBV5-5	TRBJ1-5	NA
CASSRAAGGTVSSYNEQFF	TGTGCCAGTAGTAGAGCAGCGGGAGGAACCGTGAGCTCCTACAATGAGCAGTTCTTC	TRBD2	TRBV19	TRBJ2-1	NA
CASSLPGTGVYNEQFF	TGTGCCAGCAGCCTTCCCGGGACAGGGGTCTACAATGAGCAGTTCTTC	TRBD1	TRBV28	TRBJ2-1	NA
CASSYTGGGTGELFF	TGTGCCAGCAGTTATACAGGGGGAGGCACCGGGGAGCTGTTTTTT	TRBD1	TRBV2	TRBJ2-2	NA
CASSSQGAGEQFF	TGCGCCAGCAGCTCCCAGGGGGCAGGGGAGCAGTTCTTC	TRBD1	TRBV5-1	TRBJ2-1	NA
CASRGLQKTQYF	TGTGCCAGCAGGGGACTCCAAAAGACCCAGTACTTC	NA	TRBV6-5	TRBJ2-5	NA
CATSRDGQGDSPLHF	TGTGCCACCAGCAGAGACGGACAGGGGGATTCACCCCTCCACTTT	TRBD1	TRBV15	TRBJ1-6	NA
CAWSGAGEFEQFF	TGTGCCTGGAGCGGGGCGGGAGAGTTTGAGCAGTTCTTC	TRBD2	TRBV30	TRBJ2-1	NA
CSTGTGGAGEQYF	TGTTCCACCGGGACAGGGGGCGCGGGTGAGCAGTACTTC	TRBD1	TRBV27	TRBJ2-7	NA
CASSLGSPDNEQFF	TGTGCCAGCAGCTTAGGTTCACCGGACAATGAGCAGTTCTTC	NA	TRBV7-8	TRBJ2-1	NA
CATSSRDTNYGYTF	TGTGCCACCAGCAGCCGGGACACCAACTATGGCTACACCTTC	NA	TRBV15	TRBJ1-2	NA
CASSIGAGSYGYTF	TGTGCCAGTAGTATAGGGGCAGGGTCCTATGGCTACACCTTC	NA	TRBV19	TRBJ1-2	NA
CASTQGIMNTEAFF	TGTGCCAGTACACAGGGGATCATGAACACTGAAGCTTTCTTT	TRBD1	TRBV5-6	TRBJ1-1	NA
CSATSQGLQFF	TGCAGTGCTACCTCACAGGGATTACAGTTCTTC	NA	TRBV20-1	TRBJ2-1	NA
CASSETGGLHNEQFF	TGTGCCAGCAGTGAAACGGGGGGACTCCACAATGAGCAGTTCTTC	TRBD2	TRBV6-1	TRBJ2-1	NA
CASSPRANEKLFF	TGTGCCAGCTCACCCAGGGCTAATGAAAAACTGTTTTTT	NA	TRBV18	TRBJ1-4	NA
CASSLVLGGDETQYF	TGCGCCAGCAGCTTGGTATTAGGGGGCGATGAGACCCAGTACTTC	TRBD1	TRBV5-1	TRBJ2-5	NA
CASSQGGSLYEQYF	TGCGCCAGCAGCCAAGGAGGCAGTCTGTACGAGCAGTACTTC	NA	TRBV4-1	TRBJ2-7	NA
CAGTSLAGKNEQYF	TGTGCCGGCACCTCACTAGCGGGGAAGAACGAGCAGTACTTC	TRBD2	TRBV30	TRBJ2-7	NA
CASSSRTPSQETQYF	TGCGCCAGCAGCTCAAGGACACCCTCCCAAGAGACCCAGTACTTC	NA	TRBV5-1	TRBJ2-5	NA
CASSGLADNTDTQYF	TGTGCCAGCTCTGGACTAGCGGACAACACAGATACGCAGTATTTT	TRBD2	TRBV18	TRBJ2-3	once
CASSDRTGWYPGELFF	TGTGCCAGCAGTGACCGGACAGGGTGGTACCCCGGGGAGCTGTTTTTT	TRBD1	TRBV28	TRBJ2-2	NA
CASSLVAQNNEQFF	TGTGCCAGCAGCTTGGTGGCACAGAACAATGAGCAGTTCTTC	NA	TRBV5-5	TRBJ2-1	once
CASSLVPDIGEGNTIYF	TGTGCCAGCAGCTTGGTTCCGGACATCGGAGAGGGAAACACCATATATTTT	NA	TRBV5-6	TRBJ1-3	NA
CASSLKRDSPLHF	TGTGCCAGCAGCTTAAAGCGGGATTCACCCCTCCACTTT	NA	TRBV7-3	TRBJ1-6	NA
CASSSDRGIGYTF	TGTGCCAGCAGCTCGGACAGGGGTATTGGCTACACCTTC	TRBD1	TRBV7-3	TRBJ1-2	NA
CASSLGVGREETQYF	TGTGCCAGCAGCTTAGGGGTTGGCAGGGAAGAGACCCAGTACTTC	NA	TRBV11-3	TRBJ2-5	NA
CASSLGQNTEAFF	TGTGCCAGCAGCCTTGGACAGAACACTGAAGCTTTCTTT	NA	TRBV7-2	TRBJ1-1	NA
CAWSSGWSNTEAFF	TGTGCCTGGAGTTCAGGCTGGTCGAACACTGAAGCTTTCTTT	NA	TRBV30	TRBJ1-1	NA
CASSVEGQGNNEQFF	TGTGCCAGCAGTGTTGAGGGACAGGGAAACAATGAGCAGTTCTTC	TRBD1	TRBV11-2	TRBJ2-1	once
CASSYGQGISGNTIYF	TGTGCCAGCAGTTACGGGCAGGGCATCTCTGGAAACACCATATATTTT	NA	TRBV6-6	TRBJ1-3	NA
CASSGQSSYEQYF	TGTGCCAGCAGCGGACAGAGCTCCTACGAGCAGTACTTC	NA	TRBV6-1	TRBJ2-7	NA
CASGQGSTDTQYF	TGCGCCAGCGGACAGGGTAGCACAGATACGCAGTATTTT	TRBD1	TRBV5-1	TRBJ2-3	NA
CAISAGVSVYNEQFF	TGTGCCATCAGTGCCGGGGTTAGTGTGTACAATGAGCAGTTCTTC	NA	TRBV10-3	TRBJ2-1	once
CASSMFNLNEKLFF	TGCGCCAGCAGCATGTTTAATCTTAATGAAAAACTGTTTTTT	NA	TRBV5-1	TRBJ1-4	NA